The present T cell receptor beta chain was sequenced within a study of T cells in localized non-small cell lung cancer. Points from the study as a whole: A denser population of T cells in blood accompanied longer overall survival.

Sequencing used immunoSEQ multiplex PCR; TCRdb keeps in-frame clones, though not all of them. This sample has tens of thousands of clones, with around 81% found just once. About this clone: Its antigen is not known.

The germline V gene encodes CDR1 GTSNPN and CDR2 SVGIG (reference sequence). The V and J ends lost 8 bases and 4 bases, in that order; junction bases with no gene match: 16. The CDR3 totals 15 residues. The material sequenced was peripheral blood, taken before any cancer treatment. The TCR was taken from a female donor over 55 with stage I lung adenocarcinoma. The genes are TRBV30 and TRBJ1-2; 7 nucleotides agree with TRBD1. The CDR3 loop reads CARKTGSGQIYGYTF. DNA for the CDR3: TGTGCCAGGAAGACAGGGTCGGGCCAGATCTATGGCTACACCTTC.